Listed below are T cell receptor beta chains from one sample, sequenced in a study of T cell repertoires in cytomegalovirus infection. MiXCR, run by TCRdb on the reads, gives a single entry per CDR3 protein. The sample has approximately 1,000,000 distinct CDR3 sequences; 31% are singletons. These receptors lack a known antigen. The source material was cultured CD8+ T cells from PBMCs, sampled from culture after CMV antigen stimulation. These receptors were obtained from a human donor in good health (CMV status not recorded). Some clones in this sample may be carry-over from other donors' samples. CDR3s include the opening cysteine and the closing phenylalanine or tryptophan. The D gene is left open where the match is weak. The size of a clone is reported for some rows only, either as once, few or many, or as a class for expanded clones.

j_call clone_size d_call v_call cdr3_aa cdr3_nt
TRBJ1-1 few - TRBV7-8 CASSPERGGLNTEAFF TGTGCCAGCAGCCCCGAGAGGGGGGGGTTGAACACTGAAGCTTTCTTT
TRBJ2-2 - TRBD1 TRBV19 CVSRPGQATGELFF TGTGTCAGTAGGCCGGGACAGGCCACCGGGGAGCTGTTTTTT
TRBJ1-2 few - TRBV27 CASSFGPPTSNYGYTF TGTGCCAGCAGTTTCGGGCCCCCGACAAGTAACTATGGCTACACCTTC
TRBJ1-6 few - TRBV19 CASSFRREGRNSPLHF TGTGCCAGTAGCTTTAGGCGCGAGGGGCGTAATTCACCCCTCCACTTT
TRBJ1-2 many TRBD1 TRBV7-2 CASSFTGQGNYGYTF TGTGCCAGCAGCTTCACCGGACAGGGGAACTATGGCTACACCTTC
TRBJ1-1 few TRBD1 TRBV6-6 CASSQRTGHTEAFF TGTGCCAGCAGTCAAAGGACAGGGCACACTGAAGCTTTCTTT
TRBJ1-3 - TRBD1 TRBV20-1 CSARGQGRGSGNTIYF TGCAGTGCTAGGGGACAGGGCAGGGGCTCTGGAAACACCATATATTTT
TRBJ1-5 few - TRBV19 CASSIAAAMGGQPQHF TGTGCCAGTAGTATAGCGGCGGCAATGGGCGGTCAGCCCCAGCATTTT
TRBJ1-1 - - TRBV19 CASSRAGVWSEAFF TGTGCCAGTAGTAGGGCGGGGGTTTGGTCTGAAGCTTTCTTT
TRBJ1-2 - - TRBV7-9 CASSLKKAGNYGYTF TGTGCCAGCAGCTTAAAAAAGGCAGGGAACTATGGCTACACCTTC
TRBJ2-7 few - TRBV7-8 CASSLEVLYEQYF TGTGCCAGCAGCTTAGAGGTCCTTTACGAGCAGTACTTC
TRBJ2-6 - - TRBV5-5 CASSLGLGRGSGANVLTF TGTGCCAGCAGCTTGGGACTGGGGAGAGGATCTGGGGCCAACGTCCTGACTTTC
TRBJ1-6 few - TRBV6-8 CASSYPEPNSPLHF TGTGCCAGCAGTTACCCCGAACCCAATTCACCCCTCCACTTT
TRBJ2-5 - TRBD1 TRBV12-3/TRBV12-4 CASTSGQGAETQYF TGTGCCAGCACTTCGGGACAGGGCGCGGAGACCCAGTACTTC
TRBJ2-1 few - TRBV13 CASSSPRGEQFF TGTGCCAGCAGCTCTCCTCGTGGTGAGCAGTTCTTC
TRBJ2-5 - - TRBV7-8 CASSGSRAQETQYF TGTGCCAGCAGTGGTTCGAGAGCCCAGGAGACCCAGTACTTC
TRBJ2-1 - TRBD2 TRBV11-3 CASSLRTSGGLYNEQFF TGTGCCAGCAGCCTCCGGACTAGCGGGGGGCTATACAATGAGCAGTTCTTC
TRBJ1-6 - - TRBV15 CATSRDTASYNSPLHF TGTGCCACCAGCAGAGATACGGCTAGCTATAATTCACCCCTCCACTTT